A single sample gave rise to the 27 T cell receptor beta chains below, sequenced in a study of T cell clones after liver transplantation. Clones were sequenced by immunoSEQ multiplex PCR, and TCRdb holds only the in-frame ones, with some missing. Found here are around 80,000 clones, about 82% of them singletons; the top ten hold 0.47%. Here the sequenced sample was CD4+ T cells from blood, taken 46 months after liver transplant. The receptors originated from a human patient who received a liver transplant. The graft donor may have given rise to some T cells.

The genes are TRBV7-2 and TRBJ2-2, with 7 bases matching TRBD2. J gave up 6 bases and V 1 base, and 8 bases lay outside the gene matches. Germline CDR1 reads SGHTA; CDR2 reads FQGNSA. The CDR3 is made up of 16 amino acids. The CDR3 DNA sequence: TGTGCCAGCAGCTTAGATCCAGCGGGAACAGCCGGGGAGCTGTTTTTT. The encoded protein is CASSLDPAGTAGELFF. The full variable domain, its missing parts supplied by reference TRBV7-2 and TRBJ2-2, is GAGVSQSPSNKVTEKGKDVELRCDPISGHTALYWYRQSLGQGLEFLIYFQGNSAPDKSGLPSDRFSAERTGGSVSTLTIQRTQQEDSAVYLCASSLDPAGTAGELFFGEGSRLTVL.

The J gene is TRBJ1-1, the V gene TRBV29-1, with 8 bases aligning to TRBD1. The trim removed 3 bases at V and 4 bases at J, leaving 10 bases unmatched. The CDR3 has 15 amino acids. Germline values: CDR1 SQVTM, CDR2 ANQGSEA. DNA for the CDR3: TGCAGCGTTGATAGGGGACAGGTCATATCCACTGAAGCTTTCTTT. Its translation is CSVDRGQVISTEAFF.

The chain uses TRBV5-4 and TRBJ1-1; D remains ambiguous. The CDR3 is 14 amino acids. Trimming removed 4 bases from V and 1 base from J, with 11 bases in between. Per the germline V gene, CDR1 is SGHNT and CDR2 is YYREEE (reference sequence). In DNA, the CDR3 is TGTGCCAGCAGCCGTAGACGGGAGAACACTGAAGCTTTCTTT. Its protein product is CASSRRRENTEAFF.

CDR3 bases: TGTGCCAGCAGTGCCGGGACTAGCGGGAGCGAGGGGAGAACAGATACGCAGTATTTT. This codes for CASSAGTSGSEGRTDTQYF. The chain couples TRBV6-1 to TRBJ2-3; 14 bases are shared with TRBD2. V lost 4 bases to trimming and J lost 3 bases; unmatched junction nucleotides: 12. CDR1 MNHNS and CDR2 SASEGT come from the germline V gene. The CDR3 runs to 19 residues.

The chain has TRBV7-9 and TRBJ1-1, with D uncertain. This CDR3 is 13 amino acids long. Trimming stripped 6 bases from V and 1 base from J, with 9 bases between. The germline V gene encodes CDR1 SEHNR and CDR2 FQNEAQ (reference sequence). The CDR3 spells CASRSGPNTEAFF. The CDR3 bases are TGTGCCAGCAGATCCGGCCCGAACACTGAAGCTTTCTTT.

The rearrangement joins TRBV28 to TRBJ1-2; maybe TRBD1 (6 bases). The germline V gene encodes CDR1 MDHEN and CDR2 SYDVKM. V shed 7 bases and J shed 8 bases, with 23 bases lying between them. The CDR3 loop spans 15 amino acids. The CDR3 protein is CASTFQDRFSLGYTF. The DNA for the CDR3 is TGTGCCAGCACCTTCCAGGACAGATTTTCCCTCGGCTACACCTTC.

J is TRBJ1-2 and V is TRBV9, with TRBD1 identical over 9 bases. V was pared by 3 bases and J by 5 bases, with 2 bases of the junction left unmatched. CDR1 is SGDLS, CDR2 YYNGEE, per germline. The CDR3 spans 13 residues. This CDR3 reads CASSAGTGYGYTF. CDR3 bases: TGTGCCAGCAGCGCTGGGACAGGGTATGGCTACACCTTC.

CDR3 bases: TGTGCCATCGGGGCAGGCGGGAGCACCGGGGAGCTGTTTTTT. Translation gives CAIGAGGSTGELFF. J is TRBJ2-2 and V is TRBV10-3; 7 bases fit TRBD2. Unmatched junction bases numbered 7, after V lost 8 bases and J lost 4 bases. Germline-derived CDR1 and CDR2 are ENHRY and SYGVKD. CDR3 length: 14 amino acids.

The CDR3 DNA follows: TGCGCCAGCGGAGGACAGGGGGAGAATGAGCAGTTCTTC. Its translation: CASGGQGENEQFF. This chain joins TRBV5-1 and TRBJ2-1; 10 bases fit TRBD1. This CDR3 contains 13 residues. Germline loops: CDR1 SGHRS, CDR2 YFSETQ. V was pared by 7 bases and J by 7 bases, with 5 bases of the junction left unmatched.

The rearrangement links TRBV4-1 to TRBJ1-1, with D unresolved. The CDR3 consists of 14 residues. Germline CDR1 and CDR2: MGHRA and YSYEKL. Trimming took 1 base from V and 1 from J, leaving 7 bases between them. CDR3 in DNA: TGCGCCAGCAGCCAAGGTCTCAGGAACACTGAAGCTTTCTTT. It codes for CASSQGLRNTEAFF.

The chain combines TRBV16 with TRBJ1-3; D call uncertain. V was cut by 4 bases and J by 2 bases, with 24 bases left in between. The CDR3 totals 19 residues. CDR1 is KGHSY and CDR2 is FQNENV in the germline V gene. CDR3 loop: CASSPPRTDADPPGNTIYF. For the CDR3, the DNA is TGTGCCAGCAGCCCCCCCCGGACGGACGCTGATCCACCTGGAAACACCATATATTTT.

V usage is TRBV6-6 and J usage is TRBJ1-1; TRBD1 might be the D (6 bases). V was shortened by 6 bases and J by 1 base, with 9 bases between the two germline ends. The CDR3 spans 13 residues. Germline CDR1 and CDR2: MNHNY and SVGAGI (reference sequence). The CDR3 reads CASRVGGNTEAFF. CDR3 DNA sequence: TGTGCCAGCAGAGTAGGGGGGAACACTGAAGCTTTCTTT.

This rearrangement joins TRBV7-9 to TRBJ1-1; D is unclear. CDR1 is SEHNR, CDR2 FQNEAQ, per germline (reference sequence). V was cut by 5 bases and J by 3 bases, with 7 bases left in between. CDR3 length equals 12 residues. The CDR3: CASSLKDTEAFF. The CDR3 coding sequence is TGTGCCAGCAGCCTTAAGGACACTGAAGCTTTCTTT.

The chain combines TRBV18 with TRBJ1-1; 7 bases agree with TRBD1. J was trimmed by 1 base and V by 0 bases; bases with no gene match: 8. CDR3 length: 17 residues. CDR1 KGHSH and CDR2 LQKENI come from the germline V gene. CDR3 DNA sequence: TGTGCCAGCTCACCACCTTCTGGGCAGGGGGGGAACACTGAAGCTTTCTTT. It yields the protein CASSPPSGQGGNTEAFF.

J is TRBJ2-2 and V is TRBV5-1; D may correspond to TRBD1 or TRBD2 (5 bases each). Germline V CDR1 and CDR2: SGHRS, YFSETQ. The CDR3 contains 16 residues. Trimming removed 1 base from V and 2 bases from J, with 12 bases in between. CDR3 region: CASSLLGGDNTGELFF. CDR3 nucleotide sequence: TGCGCCAGCAGCTTGCTTGGTGGGGACAACACCGGGGAGCTGTTTTTT. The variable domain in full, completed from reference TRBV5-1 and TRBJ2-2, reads KAGVTQTPRYLIKTRGQQVTLSCSPISGHRSVSWYQQTPGQGLQFLFEYFSETQRNKGNFPGRFSGRQFSNSRSEMNVSTLELGDSALYLCASSLLGGDNTGELFFGEGSRLTVL.

The DNA for the CDR3 is TGTGCCAGCAGACTGGGACAGCCGGCCCGGGAGCTGTTTTTT. It translates to CASRLGQPARELFF. V is TRBV11-2 and J is TRBJ2-2, with 7 bases identical to TRBD1. J was trimmed by 9 bases and V by 6 bases; bases with no gene match: 10. Germline CDR1 is SGHAT and CDR2 is FQNNGV. There are 14 residues in the CDR3.

The CDR3 loop is CASSPLLGVEQPQHF. CDR3 nucleotide sequence: TGCGCCAGCAGCCCCCTCCTCGGGGTCGAGCAGCCCCAGCATTTT. The chain has TRBV4-1 and TRBJ1-5; D is unclear. Trimming took 4 bases from V and 7 from J, leaving 17 bases between them. CDR1 MGHRA and CDR2 YSYEKL come from the germline V gene. The CDR3 covers 15 residues.

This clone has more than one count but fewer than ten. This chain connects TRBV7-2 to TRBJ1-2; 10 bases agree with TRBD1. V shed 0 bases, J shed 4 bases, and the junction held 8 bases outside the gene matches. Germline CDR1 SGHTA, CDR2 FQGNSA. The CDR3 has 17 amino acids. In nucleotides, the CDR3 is TGTGCCAGCAGCTTAGCGACCGGGACAGGGGATAGCTATGGCTACACCTTC. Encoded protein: CASSLATGTGDSYGYTF.

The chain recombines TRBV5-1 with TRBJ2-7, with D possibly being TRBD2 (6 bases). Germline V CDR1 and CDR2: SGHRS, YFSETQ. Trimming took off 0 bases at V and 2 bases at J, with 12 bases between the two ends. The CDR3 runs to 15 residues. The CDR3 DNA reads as TGCGCCAGCAGCTTGGCGGGGACTGGAGCCTACGAGCAGTACTTC. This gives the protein CASSLAGTGAYEQYF. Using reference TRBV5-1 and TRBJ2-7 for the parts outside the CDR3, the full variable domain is KAGVTQTPRYLIKTRGQQVTLSCSPISGHRSVSWYQQTPGQGLQFLFEYFSETQRNKGNFPGRFSGRQFSNSRSEMNVSTLELGDSALYLCASSLAGTGAYEQYFGPGTRLTVT.

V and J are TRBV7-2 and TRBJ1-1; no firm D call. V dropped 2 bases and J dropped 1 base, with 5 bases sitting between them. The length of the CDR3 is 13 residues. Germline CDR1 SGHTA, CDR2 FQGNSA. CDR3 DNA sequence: TGTGCCAGCAGCTTACACGCGAACACTGAAGCTTTCTTT. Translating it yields CASSLHANTEAFF. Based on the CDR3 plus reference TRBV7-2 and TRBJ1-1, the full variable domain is GAGVSQSPSNKVTEKGKDVELRCDPISGHTALYWYRQSLGQGLEFLIYFQGNSAPDKSGLPSDRFSAERTGGSVSTLTIQRTQQEDSAVYLCASSLHANTEAFFGQGTRLTVV.

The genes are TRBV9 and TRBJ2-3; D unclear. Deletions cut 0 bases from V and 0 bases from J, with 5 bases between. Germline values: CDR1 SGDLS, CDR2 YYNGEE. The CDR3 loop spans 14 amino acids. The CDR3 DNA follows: TGTGCCAGCAGCGTAGATTCTAGCACAGATACGCAGTATTTT. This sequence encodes CASSVDSSTDTQYF.

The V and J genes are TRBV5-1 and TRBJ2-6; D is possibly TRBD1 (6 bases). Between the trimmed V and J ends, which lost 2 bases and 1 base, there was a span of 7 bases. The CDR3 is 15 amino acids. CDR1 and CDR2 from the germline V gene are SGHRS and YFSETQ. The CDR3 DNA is TGCGCCAGCAGCTTAGGGGGTTCTGGGGCCAACGTCCTGACTTTC. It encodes CASSLGGSGANVLTF.

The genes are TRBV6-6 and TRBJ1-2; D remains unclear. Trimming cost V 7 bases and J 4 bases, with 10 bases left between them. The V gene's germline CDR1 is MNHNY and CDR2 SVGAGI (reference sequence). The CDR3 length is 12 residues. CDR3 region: CASNGASYGYTF. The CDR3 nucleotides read TGTGCCAGCAATGGAGCCTCCTATGGCTACACCTTC.

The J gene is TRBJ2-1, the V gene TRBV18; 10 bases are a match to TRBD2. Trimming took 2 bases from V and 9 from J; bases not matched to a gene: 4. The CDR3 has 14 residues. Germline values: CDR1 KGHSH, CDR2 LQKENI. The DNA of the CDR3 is TGTGCCAGCTCACCATTAGCGGGAGGTGGTGAGCAGTTCTTC. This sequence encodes CASSPLAGGGEQFF.

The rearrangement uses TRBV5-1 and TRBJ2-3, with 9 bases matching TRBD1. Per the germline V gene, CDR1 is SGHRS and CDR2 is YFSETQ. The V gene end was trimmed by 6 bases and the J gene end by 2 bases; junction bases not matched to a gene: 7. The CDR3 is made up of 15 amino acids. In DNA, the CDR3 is TGCGCCAGCACCCTACAGGGGGCCACCACAGATACGCAGTATTTT. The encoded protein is CASTLQGATTDTQYF.

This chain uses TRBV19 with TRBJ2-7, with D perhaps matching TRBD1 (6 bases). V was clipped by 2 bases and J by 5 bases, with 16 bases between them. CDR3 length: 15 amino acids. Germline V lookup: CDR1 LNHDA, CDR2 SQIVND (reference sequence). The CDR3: CASSILTGRYHEQYF. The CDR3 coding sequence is TGTGCCAGTAGTATACTAACAGGGCGGTATCACGAGCAGTACTTC.

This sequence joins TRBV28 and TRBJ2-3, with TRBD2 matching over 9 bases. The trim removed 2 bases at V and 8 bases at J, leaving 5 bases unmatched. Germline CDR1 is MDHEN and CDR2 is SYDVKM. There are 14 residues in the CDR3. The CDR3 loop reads CASSLVAGDGTQYF. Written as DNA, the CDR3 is TGTGCCAGCAGTTTAGTAGCGGGAGATGGTACGCAGTATTTT.